This TCR beta chain originates from a study of blood T cell repertoires in COVID-19. Study in general: Specimens from acute and convalescent COVID-19 originated in the United States, Italy and Spain. Sources were T cells, B-cell-depleted T cells, or PBMCs; the material itself was cDNA or gDNA.

The CDR3 runs 15 residues. In germline, CDR1 is SGHAT, CDR2 FQNNGV. Trimming took off 0 bases at V and 4 bases at J, with 12 bases between the two ends. This clone was seen a few times. In the source study's methods: For nucleated cells, counts were estimated from reference gene primer amplification. The assay was immunoSEQ multiplex PCR, and TCRdb's table has in-frame clones only and misses some. That table is the source of V, J and clone size, and D and trimming were worked out from the DNA. The sample consists of about 220,000 clones, less than 90% of them appearing once. The chain employs TRBV11-2 and TRBJ1-1; D gene uncertain. The sequencing sample was made of peripheral blood. The clonotype comes from an older woman who had recovered from COVID-19. The CDR3 sequence is CASSLDDFPSTEAFF. Written as DNA, the CDR3 is TGTGCCAGCAGCTTAGATGATTTCCCGAGCACTGAAGCTTTCTTT.